The sequence of this T cell receptor (beta chain) was determined in a study of blood T cell repertoires in COVID-19. Looking at the study overall: Donors in the United States, Italy and Spain gave samples during acute or convalescent COVID-19. T cells, B-cell-depleted T cells, or PBMCs provided the cDNA or gDNA that served as material.

Patients at the Seattle site were enrolled during active infection and followed longitudinally. Repertoires were generated with immunoSEQ multiplex PCR, while TCRdb's copy carries only in-frame clones and drops some. Found here are 200,000 or so clones, around four fifths of them singletons; the top ten hold roughly 0.91%. Germline CDR1 SGHTA, CDR2 FQGNSA. The CDR3 sequence is 16 residues long. Germline trimming cut 2 bases from V and 2 bases from J; bases unmatched to any gene: 5. This chain joins TRBV7-2 and TRBJ1-5; 8 positions agree with TRBD1. The sequenced sample consisted of peripheral blood. The source of this sequence is a man in his 60s with COVID-19, enrolled during active disease. CDR3 residues: CASSLLGQGGNQPQHF. The CDR3 nucleotides read TGTGCCAGCAGCTTATTAGGACAGGGAGGCAATCAGCCCCAGCATTTT.